The sequence of this T cell receptor (beta chain) was determined in a study of Ad26.COV2.S vaccination and SARS-CoV-2 variants. Study as a whole: In the COV1001 trial, the donor was in the Ad26.COV2.S arm.

Notes on the study in general: Following vaccination, spike-specific CD8+ and CD4+ T cell responses reportedly exhibited substantial breadth. Breadth of non-spike TCRs did not differ between vaccinees and placebo recipients.

The method was immunoSEQ multiplex PCR; TCRdb's version includes in-frame clones alone and lacks a portion of them. The sample consists of around 500,000 clones, about nine tenths of them appearing once. Regarding this clone: Its antigen remains unknown.

The treatment: approximately 18 received Ad26.COV2.S at low or high dose, single or two shots; about 5 received placebo; per-sample allocation not given. The study sampled participants on day 63 after the first vaccine or placebo injection. Sequencing was performed on peripheral blood, taken in a trial of Ad26.COV2.S vaccine versus placebo. The clonotype was recovered from a person between 18 and 60 years old who received the Ad26.COV2.S COVID-19 vaccine or a placebo.

The DNA for the CDR3 is TGTGCCAGCAGTTTACGCCTTACAGGGGGCGGCAATCAGCCCCAGCATTTT. The encoded protein is CASSLRLTGGGNQPQHF. The chain recombines TRBV28 with TRBJ1-5; 9 bases map to TRBD1. Germline CDR1 MDHEN, CDR2 SYDVKM. J lost 2 bases, V lost 2 bases, and 7 bases had no gene match. The CDR3 runs to 17 residues.